These 18 T cell receptor beta chains came from one sample sequenced in a study of cytomegalovirus exposure and HLA in healthy donors. Profiling relied on immunoSEQ multiplex PCR, and the TCRdb table lists in-frame clones only, not all of them. The sample includes 90,000 to 130,000 clones, around 85% of them seen just once. The sample taken for sequencing was PBMCs. These receptors were taken from a woman aged 18-35 years in good health and CMV-seronegative.

The chain is built from TRBV28 and TRBJ2-7; 7 positions agree with TRBD2. After removal of 5 bases from V and 3 bases from J, the junction contained 7 bases not matched to a gene. The CDR3 is made up of 14 amino acids. Germline values: CDR1 MDHEN, CDR2 SYDVKM. The CDR3 spells CASSPGGNGYEQYF. The DNA of the CDR3 is TGTGCCAGCAGTCCCGGGGGGAATGGCTACGAGCAGTACTTC.

V gene TRBV19 combines with J gene TRBJ1-4; D is perhaps TRBD1 (5 bases). The CDR3 is 15 residues long. V was pared by 1 base and J by 5 bases, with 11 bases between. In germline, CDR1 is LNHDA, CDR2 SQIVND (reference sequence). DNA for the CDR3: TGTGCCAGTAGTATAGGGCGGGACCCGAATGAAAAACTGTTTTTT. As protein: CASSIGRDPNEKLFF.

The rearrangement links TRBV7-9 to TRBJ1-6, with a possible D match to TRBD1 (6 bases). V lost 5 bases and J 9 bases, leaving 17 bases between the germline ends. Germline CDR1 reads SEHNR; CDR2 reads FQNEAQ (reference sequence). This CDR3 spans 15 amino acids. CDR3 loop: CASSPNGAGVSPLHF. The CDR3 nucleotides are TGTGCCAGCAGCCCGAATGGGGCAGGGGTTTCACCCCTCCACTTT.

The chain has TRBV18 and TRBJ1-3; TRBD1 matches at 9 bases. With V trimmed by 5 bases and J by 4 bases, 6 bases remained unmatched. The length of the CDR3 is 15 residues. Germline values: CDR1 KGHSH, CDR2 LQKENI. Written as DNA, the CDR3 is TGTGCCAGCTCAGTGGGACAGGGATCCGGAAACACCATATATTTT. It yields the protein CASSVGQGSGNTIYF.

This chain uses TRBV1 with TRBJ1-2; whether TRBD1, the table's D call, matches the DNA was not checked. TRBV1 is noted as a pseudogene. The CDR3 covers 16 residues. The CDR3: CTSSPQVLQGFYGYTF. CDR3 nucleotide sequence: TGCACCAGCAGCCCCCAGGTTTTGCAGGGGTTTTATGGCTACACCTTC.

The rearrangement links TRBV6-1 to TRBJ2-3; 8 bases line up with TRBD1. Germline V gene sequence: CDR1 MNHNS, CDR2 SASEGT. The CDR3 runs 15 residues. Losses at the gene ends were 6 bases for V and 0 bases for J; bases not matched to a gene: 5. The CDR3 protein is CASSRGLSSTDTQYF. CDR3 DNA sequence: TGTGCCAGCAGCAGGGGGCTTTCTAGCACAGATACGCAGTATTTT.

V gene TRBV7-3 combines with J gene TRBJ2-3; D perhaps matches TRBD2 (6 bases). With 2 bases removed from V and 2 bases from J, the gap between germline ends came to 17 bases. This CDR3 is 17 amino acids long. Germline V gene lookup returns CDR1 SGHTA and CDR2 FQGTGA. CDR3: CASSLHPSAALTDTQYF. The DNA for the CDR3 is TGTGCCAGCAGCTTACACCCTAGCGCTGCTCTCACAGATACGCAGTATTTT.

This clone was observed a handful of times. This chain links TRBV7-8 with TRBJ2-5; D not resolved. The CDR3 spans 12 residues. Germline lookup yields CDR1 SGHVS and CDR2 FQNEAQ. V was trimmed by 8 bases and J by 0 bases, leaving 7 bases between them. DNA for the CDR3: TGTGCCAGCTCCCGGGACCAAGAGACCCAGTACTTC. It encodes CASSRDQETQYF.

The V gene is TRBV2, the J gene TRBJ2-2; 8 positions agree with TRBD2. The germline V gene has CDR1 SNHLY and CDR2 FYNNEI. V lost 7 bases, J lost 4 bases, and 8 bases stayed unmatched. The CDR3 sequence is 15 residues long. DNA for the CDR3: TGTGCCAGCATCCCGGGGGGGCTAGGCACCGGGGAGCTGTTTTTT. It translates to CASIPGGLGTGELFF.

The V gene is TRBV11-2, the J gene TRBJ2-5; tentative D call: TRBD2 (5 bases). This CDR3 contains 17 residues. Trimming took 0 bases from V and 0 from J, leaving 14 bases between them. CDR1 and CDR2 (germline): SGHAT, FQNNGV. The CDR3 loop is CASSLDNRLAYQETQYF. The CDR3 bases are TGTGCCAGCAGCTTAGATAACCGATTAGCGTACCAAGAGACCCAGTACTTC.

The V and J genes are TRBV10-1 and TRBJ1-1; 8 positions agree with TRBD1. V was clipped by 5 bases and J by 5 bases; unmatched bases: 7. Germline CDR1 reads WNHNN; CDR2 reads SYGVQD (reference sequence). The CDR3 covers 14 residues. In DNA, the CDR3 is TGCGCCAGCAGTTCGGACAGGGTGGGTACTGAAGCTTTCTTT. It encodes CASSSDRVGTEAFF.

The chain links TRBV9 to TRBJ2-7; 8 nucleotides align to TRBD2. After removal of 3 bases from V and 7 bases from J, the junction contained 9 bases not matched to a gene. CDR1 is SGDLS and CDR2 is YYNGEE in the germline V gene. The CDR3 totals 14 residues. This chain's CDR3 is CASSAGTRSPEQYF. The CDR3 bases are TGTGCCAGCAGCGCCGGGACTAGATCCCCAGAGCAGTACTTC. Full variable domain (outside the CDR3, taken from reference TRBV9 and TRBJ2-7): DSGVTQTPKHLITATGQRVTLRCSPRSGDLSVYWYQQSLDQGLQFLIQYYNGEERAKGNILERFSAQQFPDLHSELNLSSLELGDSALYFCASSAGTRSPEQYFGPGTRLTVT.

The V and J genes are TRBV4-1 and TRBJ2-7; 7 bases line up with TRBD2. Germline lookup yields CDR1 MGHRA and CDR2 YSYEKL. V lost 3 bases and J lost 3; bases outside the gene matches: 11. This CDR3 has 16 amino acids. For the CDR3, the DNA is TGCGCCAGCAGCCATGCCTATGGGGGGGGGAGCTACGAGCAGTACTTC. This codes for CASSHAYGGGSYEQYF.

V and J are TRBV7-3 and TRBJ1-2; weak D call: TRBD1 (5 bases). CDR1 is SGHTA and CDR2 is FQGTGA in the germline V gene. CDR3 size: 15 residues. Trimming left V 2 bases short and J 4 bases short, with 14 bases between. For the CDR3, the DNA is TGTGCCAGCAGCTTATCCCATGACAGTTCCTATGGCTACACCTTC. Translated, it gives CASSLSHDSSYGYTF.

This sequence joins TRBV27 and TRBJ1-1, with TRBD1 matching over 8 bases. The CDR3 totals 15 residues. V shed 5 bases and J 6 bases; nucleotides not matched to a gene: 11. CDR1 and CDR2 (germline): MNHEY, SMNVEV (reference sequence). CDR3 coding DNA: TGTGCCAGCAGTCCATGGACAGGGCTGTTGTCTGAAGCTTTCTTT. Its protein is CASSPWTGLLSEAFF.

V and J are TRBV5-6 and TRBJ2-5; D might be TRBD1 (5 bases). V was cut by 2 bases and J by 4 bases, with 12 bases left in between. This CDR3 comprises 14 residues. Germline-derived CDR1 and CDR2 are SGHDT and YYEEEE. In nucleotides, the CDR3 is TGTGCCAGCAGCTTATCAGGGCTTGGAGAGACCCAGTACTTC. Residues: CASSLSGLGETQYF. The full variable domain, its missing parts supplied by reference TRBV5-6 and TRBJ2-5, is DAGVTQSPTHLIKTRGQQVTLRCSPKSGHDTVSWYQQALGQGPQFIFQYYEEEERQRGNFPDRFSGHQFPNYSSELNVNALLLGDSALYLCASSLSGLGETQYFGPGTRLLVL.

The chain's CDR3 is CASSARDRVEKLFF. The CDR3 coding sequence is TGTGCCAGCAGCGCCCGGGACAGGGTTGAAAAACTGTTTTTT. The chain carries TRBV9 and TRBJ1-4, with 9 nucleotides matching TRBD1. The CDR3 runs 14 residues. Germline values: CDR1 SGDLS, CDR2 YYNGEE. V lost 3 bases to trimming and J lost 7 bases; unmatched junction nucleotides: 4.

The rearrangement links TRBV6-4 to TRBJ1-2, with 7 bases lining up with TRBD1. This CDR3 has 12 residues. V was clipped by 7 bases and J by 8 bases; unmatched bases: 7. Looked up from germline, CDR1 is MRHNA and CDR2 is SNTAGT. The CDR3 loop reads CASNQTGEGYTF. Written as DNA, the CDR3 is TGTGCCAGCAACCAAACAGGGGAGGGCTACACCTTC.